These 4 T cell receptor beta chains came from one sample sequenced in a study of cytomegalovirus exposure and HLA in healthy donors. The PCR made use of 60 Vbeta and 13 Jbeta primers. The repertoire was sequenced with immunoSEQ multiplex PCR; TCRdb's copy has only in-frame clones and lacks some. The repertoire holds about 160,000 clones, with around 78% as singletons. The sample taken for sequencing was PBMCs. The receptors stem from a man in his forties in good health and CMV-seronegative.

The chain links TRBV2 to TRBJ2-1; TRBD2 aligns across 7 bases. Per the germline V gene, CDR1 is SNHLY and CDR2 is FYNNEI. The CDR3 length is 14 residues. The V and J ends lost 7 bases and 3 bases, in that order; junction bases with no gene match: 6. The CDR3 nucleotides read TGTGCCAGCAAGGCGGGGAGGGACTACAATGAGCAGTTCTTC. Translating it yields CASKAGRDYNEQFF.

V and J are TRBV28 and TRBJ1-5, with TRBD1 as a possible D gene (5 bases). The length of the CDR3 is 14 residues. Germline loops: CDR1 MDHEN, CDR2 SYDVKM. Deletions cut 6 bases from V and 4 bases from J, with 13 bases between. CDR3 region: CASRAGLRNQPQHF. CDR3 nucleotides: TGTGCCAGCAGGGCAGGGCTGCGGAATCAGCCCCAGCATTTT.

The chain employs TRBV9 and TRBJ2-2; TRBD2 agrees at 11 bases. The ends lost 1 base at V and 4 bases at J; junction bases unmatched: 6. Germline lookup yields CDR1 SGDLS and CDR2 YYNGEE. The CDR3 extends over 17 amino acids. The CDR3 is CASSVPVLAGGTGELFF. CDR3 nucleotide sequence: TGTGCCAGCAGCGTACCCGTCCTAGCGGGGGGCACCGGGGAGCTGTTTTTT.

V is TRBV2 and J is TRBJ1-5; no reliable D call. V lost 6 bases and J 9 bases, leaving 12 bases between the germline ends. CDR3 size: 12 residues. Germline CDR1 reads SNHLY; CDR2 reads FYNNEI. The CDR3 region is CASRGGVLPQHF. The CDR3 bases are TGTGCCAGCAGGGGCGGGGTTCTGCCCCAGCATTTT.